This T cell receptor beta chain was identified during a study of T cells in Graves' hyperthyroidism and ophthalmopathy. Researchers took RNA transcripts and amplified the TCR beta CDR3 regions from them. The primer set for the first-round RT-PCR of the TCR CDR3 was HTBI. TCRdb used MiXCR to reprocess the multiplex PCR reads, holding one entry per CDR3 protein. The sample lists fewer than 750,000 distinct CDR3 sequences, around 15% occurring once. The V and J ends lost 7 bases and 1 base, in that order; junction bases with no gene match: 5. CDR1 MNHNS and CDR2 SASEGT come from the germline V gene. This CDR3 region has 14 residues. Thyroid ultrasound, orbital computed tomography, clinical symptoms, and serum thyroxine and TRAb underpinned diagnoses. PBMCs came from 8.5 to 10 ml fresh peripheral blood. This clonotype was recorded many times. What it binds is unknown. Points from the study as a whole: In simple terms, a model built on 13 V-J features told ophthalmopathy apart from stable hyperthyroidism. The model made its ophthalmopathy prediction, and onset followed a median about 6 months later.

The sample taken for sequencing was blood. This sequence joins TRBV6-1 and TRBJ2-7; 9 nucleotides line up with TRBD2. The TCR sequence derives from a woman in her thirties or forties with Graves' ophthalmopathy. The CDR3 nucleotides read TGTGCCAGCATTCGTAGCGGGGGATCCTACGAGCAGTACTTC. Residues: CASIRSGGSYEQYF.